This is a list of T cell receptor beta chains from one sample in a study of blood T cell repertoires in COVID-19. Repertoires were generated with immunoSEQ multiplex PCR, while TCRdb's copy carries only in-frame clones and drops some. The profile covers about 370,000 clones, with around 90% appearing a single time and roughly 6.8% taken by the ten largest. Sequencing input: peripheral blood. The receptors were sampled from a man aged 18-30 years with active or convalescent COVID-19. CDR3s include the opening cysteine and the closing phenylalanine or tryptophan. A D gene is named only where the DNA matches it firmly. Part of the rows lack a size; the others show once, few, many or a class for expanded clones.

V gene: TRBV6-5; J gene: TRBJ1-2; D gene: -; clone size: -; CDR3 protein: CASSRLGQRGYGYTF; CDR3 DNA: TGTGCCAGCAGCCGATTAGGACAGAGAGGCTATGGCTACACCTTC
V gene: TRBV5-1; J gene: TRBJ2-7; D gene: TRBD2; clone size: -; CDR3 protein: CASRASGYGSYEQYF; CDR3 DNA: TGCGCCAGCAGGGCTAGCGGGTATGGATCCTACGAGCAGTACTTC
V gene: TRBV6-2/TRBV6-3; J gene: TRBJ2-7; D gene: -; clone size: -; CDR3 protein: CASSWAGQTYEQYF; CDR3 DNA: TGTGCCAGCAGTTGGGCAGGACAGACCTACGAGCAGTACTTC
V gene: TRBV3-1/TRBV3-2; J gene: TRBJ1-6; D gene: -; clone size: -; CDR3 protein: CASSLQTGYSPLHF; CDR3 DNA: TGTGCCAGCAGCCTGCAGACAGGTTATTCACCCCTCCACTTT
V gene: TRBV6-5; J gene: TRBJ1-2; D gene: -; clone size: -; CDR3 protein: CASSYGAGVRYGYTF; CDR3 DNA: TGTGCCAGCAGTTACGGGGCAGGGGTTAGGTATGGCTACACCTTC
V gene: TRBV4-1; J gene: TRBJ1-5; D gene: -; clone size: -; CDR3 protein: CASSQGLSNQPQHF; CDR3 DNA: TGCGCCAGCAGCCAAGGTCTCAGCAATCAGCCCCAGCATTTT
V gene: TRBV7-2; J gene: TRBJ2-3; D gene: -; clone size: -; CDR3 protein: CASSSPLAGWQEVDTQYF; CDR3 DNA: TGTGCCAGCAGCTCCCCCTTGGCTGGGTGGCAGGAAGTAGATACGCAGTATTTT
V gene: TRBV11-3; J gene: TRBJ2-3; D gene: TRBD1; clone size: -; CDR3 protein: CASSLGQGGTDTQYF; CDR3 DNA: TGTGCCAGCAGCTTGGGACAGGGCGGCACAGATACGCAGTATTTT
V gene: TRBV28; J gene: TRBJ2-4; D gene: TRBD2; clone size: -; CDR3 protein: CASRPPSGGTKNIQYF; CDR3 DNA: TGTGCCAGCCGTCCCCCTAGCGGGGGGACGAAAAACATTCAGTACTTC
V gene: TRBV9; J gene: TRBJ2-1; D gene: TRBD2; clone size: -; CDR3 protein: CASSRLLAGGLDEQFF; CDR3 DNA: TGTGCCAGCAGCCGTCTTCTAGCGGGGGGCCTCGATGAGCAGTTCTTC
V gene: TRBV29-1; J gene: TRBJ2-2; D gene: TRBD2; clone size: once; CDR3 protein: CSVPLAGVGGELFF; CDR3 DNA: TGCAGCGTTCCCCTAGCGGGAGTGGGCGGGGAGCTGTTTTTT
V gene: TRBV24-1; J gene: TRBJ2-7; D gene: TRBD2; clone size: once; CDR3 protein: CATSDPTSGFYEQYF; CDR3 DNA: TGTGCCACCAGTGACCCGACTAGCGGGTTCTACGAGCAGTACTTC
V gene: TRBV5-6; J gene: TRBJ1-1; D gene: -; clone size: -; CDR3 protein: CASSLGPYMNTEAFF; CDR3 DNA: TGTGCCAGCAGCTTGGGTCCGTACATGAACACTGAAGCTTTCTTT
V gene: TRBV6-5; J gene: TRBJ1-6; D gene: -; clone size: -; CDR3 protein: CASSYGQTYNSPLHF; CDR3 DNA: TGTGCCAGCAGTTACGGACAGACTTATAATTCACCCCTCCACTTT
V gene: TRBV7-2; J gene: TRBJ2-7; D gene: TRBD1; clone size: -; CDR3 protein: CASSLYRTGREQYF; CDR3 DNA: TGTGCCAGCAGCTTATATCGGACAGGGCGCGAGCAGTACTTC
V gene: TRBV5-1; J gene: TRBJ1-5; D gene: TRBD1; clone size: -; CDR3 protein: CASSSGQVESNQPQHF; CDR3 DNA: TGCGCCAGCAGCTCGGGACAGGTGGAGAGCAATCAGCCCCAGCATTTT